This TCR beta chain was documented in a study of T cells in narcolepsy. Points from the study as a whole: Reportedly, autoreactive clonotypes were serially detected in patients' blood but not controls'. Comparing one patient's CSF and blood CD4+ clonotypes highlighted HCRT- and TRIB2-specific autoreactive clonotypes.

Libraries were prepared by immunoSEQ multiplex PCR; TCRdb keeps only in-frame clonotypes and omits some of them. The repertoire holds fewer than 35,000 clones, with 80% to 85% as singletons. On this clone: Its target is not known.

This CDR3 spans 15 amino acids. Trimming pared 0 bases from V and 3 bases from J, leaving 12 bases between. The sequence was obtained from a human donor with narcolepsy. This chain links TRBV5-7 with TRBJ1-2, with D tentatively TRBD1 (6 bases). TRBV5-7 has ORF status, its function being uncertain. Sequenced material: CD45RA- memory CD4+ T cells from PBMCs. This chain's CDR3 is CASSLAGAGDYGYTF. The CDR3 DNA reads TGTGCCAGCAGCTTGGCGGGGGCAGGGGACTATGGCTACACCTTC.